This entry describes one T cell receptor (beta chain). This sample is drawn from a study of identical twins. This CDR3 is 14 amino acids long. V lost 5 bases and J 2 bases, leaving 13 bases between the germline ends. Germline CDR1 and CDR2: MNHNS and SASEGT. TCRdb called the 5' RACE reads again in MiXCR, with one record for every CDR3 protein. The sample gives 500,000 to 600,000 distinct CDR3 sequences, less than 25% of which show up once; 0.91% is in the top ten. This sample was also put to use in a study of T cells expressing NK-cell markers.

This sequence joins TRBV6-1 and TRBJ2-7, with D perhaps matching TRBD1 or TRBD2 (6 bases each). Sequences were obtained from CD4+ T cells sorted from blood. The sequence was collected from a woman under 30 in good health. CDR3 DNA sequence: TGTGCCAGCAGTCCTGGGGGGCAGACCTACGAGCAGTACTTC. It is translated as CASSPGGQTYEQYF.